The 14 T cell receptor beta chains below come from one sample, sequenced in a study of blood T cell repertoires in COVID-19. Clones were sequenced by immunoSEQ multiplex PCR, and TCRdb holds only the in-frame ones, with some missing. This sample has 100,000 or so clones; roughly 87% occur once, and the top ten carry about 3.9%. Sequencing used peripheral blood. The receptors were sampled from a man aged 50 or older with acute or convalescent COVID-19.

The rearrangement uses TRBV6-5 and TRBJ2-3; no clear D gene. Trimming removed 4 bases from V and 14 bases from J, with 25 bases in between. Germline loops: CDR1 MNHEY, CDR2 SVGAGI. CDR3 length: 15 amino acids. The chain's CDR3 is CASSSDFGHAATGYF. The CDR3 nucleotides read TGTGCCAGCAGTTCTGACTTCGGTCACGCCGCAACGGGGTATTTT.

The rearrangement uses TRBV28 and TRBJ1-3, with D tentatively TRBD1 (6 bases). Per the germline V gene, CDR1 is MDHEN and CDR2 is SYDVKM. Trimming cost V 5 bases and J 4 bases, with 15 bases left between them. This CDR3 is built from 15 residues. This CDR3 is CASSIHGTGGNTIYF. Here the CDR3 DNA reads TGTGCCAGCAGTATCCACGGTACAGGGGGAAACACCATATATTTT.

The CDR3 here is CASSYRGGPQETQYF. The CDR3 DNA sequence: TGTGCCAGCAGTTACCGCGGGGGACCCCAAGAGACCCAGTACTTC. The V gene is TRBV6-5, the J gene TRBJ2-5, with TRBD2 identical over 7 bases. This CDR3 has 15 amino acids. V lost 2 bases to trimming and J lost 1 base; unmatched junction nucleotides: 4. The germline V gene encodes CDR1 MNHEY and CDR2 SVGAGI.

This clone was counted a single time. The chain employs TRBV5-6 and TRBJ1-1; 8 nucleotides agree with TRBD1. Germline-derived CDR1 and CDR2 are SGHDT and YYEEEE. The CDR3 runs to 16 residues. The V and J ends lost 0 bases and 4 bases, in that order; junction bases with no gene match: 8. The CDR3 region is CASSLAGAGGSTEAFF. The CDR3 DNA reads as TGTGCCAGCAGCTTGGCCGGGGCAGGGGGCAGCACTGAAGCTTTCTTT. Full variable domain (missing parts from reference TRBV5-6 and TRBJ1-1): DAGVTQSPTHLIKTRGQQVTLRCSPKSGHDTVSWYQQALGQGPQFIFQYYEEEERQRGNFPDRFSGHQFPNYSSELNVNALLLGDSALYLCASSLAGAGGSTEAFFGQGTRLTVV.

CDR3 sequence: CASSPRFMGTGEVGSTEAFF. In nucleotides, the CDR3 is TGTGCCAGCTCACCCAGGTTTATGGGGACAGGTGAGGTGGGGAGCACTGAAGCTTTCTTT. The chain employs TRBV18 and TRBJ1-1, with 8 bases lining up with TRBD1. V gave up 3 bases and J gave up 4 bases; unmatched junction bases: 22. CDR3 size: 20 residues. Germline V gene lookup returns CDR1 KGHSH and CDR2 LQKENI. Variable domain in full (rest from reference TRBV18 and TRBJ1-1): NAGVMQNPRHLVRRRGQEARLRCSPMKGHSHVYWYRQLPEEGLKFMVYLQKENIIDESGMPKERFSAEFPKEGPSILRIQQVVRGDSAAYFCASSPRFMGTGEVGSTEAFFGQGTRLTVV.

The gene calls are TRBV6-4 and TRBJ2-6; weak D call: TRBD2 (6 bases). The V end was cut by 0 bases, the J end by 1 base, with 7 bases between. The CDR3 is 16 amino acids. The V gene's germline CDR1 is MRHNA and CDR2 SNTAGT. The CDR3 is CASSDSGGSGANVLTF. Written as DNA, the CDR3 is TGTGCCAGCAGTGACTCAGGAGGGTCTGGGGCCAACGTCCTGACTTTC.

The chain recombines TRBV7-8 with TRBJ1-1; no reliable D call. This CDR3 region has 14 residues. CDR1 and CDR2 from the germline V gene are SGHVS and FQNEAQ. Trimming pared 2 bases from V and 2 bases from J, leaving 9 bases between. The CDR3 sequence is CASSLLETNTEAFF. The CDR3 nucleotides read TGTGCCAGCAGCTTACTAGAGACTAACACTGAAGCTTTCTTT.

The CDR3 nucleotides are TGTGCCAGCAGTTCACCCGGCCGGGGACAGGACGGCTACACCTTC. Translating gives CASSSPGRGQDGYTF. This chain joins TRBV27 and TRBJ1-2; TRBD1 matches 8 bases. The CDR3 is made up of 15 amino acids. Germline V CDR1 and CDR2: MNHEY, SMNVEV (reference sequence). J was trimmed by 8 bases and V by 4 bases; bases with no gene match: 12.

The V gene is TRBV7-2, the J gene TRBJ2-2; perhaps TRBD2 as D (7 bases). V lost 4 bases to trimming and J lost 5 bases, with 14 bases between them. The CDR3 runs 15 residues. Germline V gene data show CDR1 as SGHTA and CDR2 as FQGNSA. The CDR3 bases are TGTGCCAGCAGCTATAGTGGGGGGGCGACCGGGGAGCTGTTTTTT. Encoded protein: CASSYSGGATGELFF.

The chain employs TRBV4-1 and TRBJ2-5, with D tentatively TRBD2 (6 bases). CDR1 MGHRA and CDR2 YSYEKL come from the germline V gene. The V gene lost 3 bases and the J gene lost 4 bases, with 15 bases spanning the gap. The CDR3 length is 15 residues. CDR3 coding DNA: TGCGCCAGCAGCCACCCTGGGGCGGGATTAGAGACCCAGTACTTC. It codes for CASSHPGAGLETQYF.

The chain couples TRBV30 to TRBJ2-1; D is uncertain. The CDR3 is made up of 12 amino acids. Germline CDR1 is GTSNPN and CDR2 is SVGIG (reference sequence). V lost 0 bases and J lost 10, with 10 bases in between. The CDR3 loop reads CAWSVSLVEQFF. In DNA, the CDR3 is TGTGCCTGGAGTGTATCCCTAGTCGAGCAGTTCTTC.

CDR3 sequence: CASSVGGIAGNTIYF. Here the CDR3 DNA reads TGTGCCAGCAGCGTAGGGGGCATAGCTGGAAACACCATATATTTT. This rearrangement joins TRBV9 to TRBJ1-3, with a tentative D call TRBD1 (5 bases). Germline V gives CDR1 SGDLS, CDR2 YYNGEE. V was shortened by 0 bases and J by 2 bases, with 9 bases between the two germline ends. This CDR3 has 15 residues.

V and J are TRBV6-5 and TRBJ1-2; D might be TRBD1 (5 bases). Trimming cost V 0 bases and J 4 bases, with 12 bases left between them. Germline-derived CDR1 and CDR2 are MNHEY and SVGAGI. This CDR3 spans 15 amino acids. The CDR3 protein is CASSYSGGMGYGYTF. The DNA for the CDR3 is TGTGCCAGCAGTTACTCGGGGGGGATGGGCTATGGCTACACCTTC.

In DNA, the CDR3 is TGTGCCAGCAGTTATAGTATCGGGACACCTGGCGGCTACACCTTC. Encoded protein: CASSYSIGTPGGYTF. This sequence joins TRBV6-5 and TRBJ1-2, with a possible D match to TRBD1 (6 bases). Germline loops: CDR1 MNHEY, CDR2 SVGAGI. The germline V and J ends were trimmed by 3 bases and 8 bases, with 19 bases remaining between them. The CDR3 sequence is 15 residues long.